This TCR beta chain was profiled in a study of shared T cell receptors in the human thymus. CDR3 size: 15 residues. Germline values: CDR1 LNHDA, CDR2 SQIVND (reference sequence). Losses at the gene ends were 6 bases for V and 0 bases for J; bases not matched to a gene: 4. Sequencing was performed with immunoSEQ multiplex PCR; in TCRdb, only in-frame clones are kept and a portion is missing. The data show more than 550,000 clones, approximately 89% seen once. This sample was shared with a second study, whose subject was human thymus T cells. From that paper: Among the donors, all were healthy Finnish infants having corrective surgery for congenital heart defects. Resections from corrective heart surgery provided thymus tissue. Thymic and blood repertoires seemed to show skewed V and J gene use. Unrelated individuals were reported by related research to share highly overlapping thymic repertoires.

This TCR derives from a boy younger than two with a congenital heart defect. The sample taken for sequencing was thymocytes. The rearrangement links TRBV19 to TRBJ1-4, with TRBD1 matching over 7 bases. The CDR3 reads CASSDRAATNEKLFF. The CDR3, as DNA: TGTGCCAGTAGCGACAGGGCTGCAACTAATGAAAAACTGTTTTTT.